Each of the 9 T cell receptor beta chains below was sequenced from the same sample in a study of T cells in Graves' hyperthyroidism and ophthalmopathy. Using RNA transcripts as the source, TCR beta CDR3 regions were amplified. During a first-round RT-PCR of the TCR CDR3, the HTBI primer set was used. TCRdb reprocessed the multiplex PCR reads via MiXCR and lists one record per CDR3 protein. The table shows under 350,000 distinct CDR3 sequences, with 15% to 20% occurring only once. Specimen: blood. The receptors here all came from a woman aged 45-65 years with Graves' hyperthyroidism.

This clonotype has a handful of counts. The CDR3 loop reads CASSATQGAERNQPQHF. The CDR3 DNA sequence: TGTGCCAGCTCAGCAACACAGGGGGCAGAGAGGAATCAGCCCCAGCATTTT. V and J are TRBV18 and TRBJ1-5, with TRBD1 matching 9 bases. The CDR3 has 17 amino acids. V shed 5 bases, J shed 4 bases, and the junction held 12 bases outside the gene matches. From germline, CDR1 is KGHSH and CDR2 LQKENI.

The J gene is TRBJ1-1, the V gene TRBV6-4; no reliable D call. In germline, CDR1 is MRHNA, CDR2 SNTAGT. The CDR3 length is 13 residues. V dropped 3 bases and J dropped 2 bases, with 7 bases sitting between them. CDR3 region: CASSEAVNTEAFF. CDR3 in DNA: TGTGCCAGCAGTGAGGCCGTTAACACTGAAGCTTTCTTT.

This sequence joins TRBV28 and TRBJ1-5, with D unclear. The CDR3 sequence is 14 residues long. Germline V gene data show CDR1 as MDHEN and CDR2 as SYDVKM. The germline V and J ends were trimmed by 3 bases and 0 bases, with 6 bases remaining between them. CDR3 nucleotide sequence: TGTGCCAGCAGTTTTCTTTATAGCAATCAGCCCCAGCATTTT. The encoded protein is CASSFLYSNQPQHF. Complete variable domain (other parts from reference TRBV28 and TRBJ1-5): DVKVTQSSRYLVKRTGEKVFLECVQDMDHENMFWYRQDPGLGLRLIYFSYDVKMKEKGDIPEGYSVSREKKERFSLILESASTNQTSMYLCASSFLYSNQPQHFGDGTRLSIL.

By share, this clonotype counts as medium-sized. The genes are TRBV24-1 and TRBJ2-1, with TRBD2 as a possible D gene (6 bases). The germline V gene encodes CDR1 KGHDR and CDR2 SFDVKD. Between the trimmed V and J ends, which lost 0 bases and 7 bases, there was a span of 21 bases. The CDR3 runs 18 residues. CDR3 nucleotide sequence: TGTGCCACCAGTGATTTGTCCCCGGGTAGCGGTAGGAAGAATGAGCAGTTCTTC. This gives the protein CATSDLSPGSGRKNEQFF.

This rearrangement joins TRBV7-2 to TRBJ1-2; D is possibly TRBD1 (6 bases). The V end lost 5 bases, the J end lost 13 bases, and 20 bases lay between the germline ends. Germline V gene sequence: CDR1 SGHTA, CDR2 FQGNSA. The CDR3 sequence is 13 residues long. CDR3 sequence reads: CASSPGTGQGCTF. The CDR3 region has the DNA TGTGCCAGCAGCCCCGGGACCGGGCAGGGGTGCACCTTC.

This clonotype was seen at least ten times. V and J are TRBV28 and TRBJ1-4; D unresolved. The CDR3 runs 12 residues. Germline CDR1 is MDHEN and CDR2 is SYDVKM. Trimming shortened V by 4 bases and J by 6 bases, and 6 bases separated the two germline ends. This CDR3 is CASSSGDEKLFF. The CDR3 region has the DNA TGTGCCAGCAGTTCGGGAGATGAAAAACTGTTTTTT.

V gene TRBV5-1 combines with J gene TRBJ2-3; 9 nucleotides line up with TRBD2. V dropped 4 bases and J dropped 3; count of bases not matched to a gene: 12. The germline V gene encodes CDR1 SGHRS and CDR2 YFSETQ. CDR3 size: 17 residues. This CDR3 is CASSRSSGISVTDTQYF. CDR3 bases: TGCGCCAGCAGCAGATCTAGCGGGATAAGTGTTACAGATACGCAGTATTTT.

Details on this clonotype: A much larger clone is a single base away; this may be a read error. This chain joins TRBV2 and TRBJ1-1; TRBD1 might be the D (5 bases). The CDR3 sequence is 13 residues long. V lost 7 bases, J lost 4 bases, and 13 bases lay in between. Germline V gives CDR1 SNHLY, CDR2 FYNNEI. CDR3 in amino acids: CASKKGMSTEAFF. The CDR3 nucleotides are TGTGCCAGCAAAAAGGGGATGAGCACTGAAGCTTTCTTT.

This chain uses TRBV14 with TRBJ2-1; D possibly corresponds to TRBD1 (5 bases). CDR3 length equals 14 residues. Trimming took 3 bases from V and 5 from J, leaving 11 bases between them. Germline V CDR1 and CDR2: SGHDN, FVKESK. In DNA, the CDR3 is TGTGCCAGCAGCCAGTGGACAAACCACAATGAGCAGTTCTTC. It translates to CASSQWTNHNEQFF. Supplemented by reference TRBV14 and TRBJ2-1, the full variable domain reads EAGVTQFPSHSVIEKGQTVTLRCDPISGHDNLYWYRRVMGKEIKFLLHFVKESKQDESGMPNNRFLAERTGGTYSTLKVQPAELEDSGVYFCASSQWTNHNEQFFGPGTRLTVL.